These 18 T cell receptor beta chains share one sample of origin, sequenced in a study of shared clonotypes between healthy human individuals. It was CD45RO-negative cells, positively selected for CCR7, that made up naive CD8 cells, with terminally differentiated effector memory CD45RA+ cells excluded. Generated by immunoSEQ multiplex PCR, the TCRdb table keeps only in-frame clones and is missing some. Here the sample spans about 680,000 clones, 92% being singletons. The sequencing sample was made of naive CD8+ T cells sorted from blood. The receptors originated from a young man in good health.

This clone was counted only a few times. The chain employs TRBV19 and TRBJ1-4; D might be TRBD1 (5 bases). Looked up from germline, CDR1 is LNHDA and CDR2 is SQIVND (reference sequence). CDR3 length: 15 amino acids. The ends were cut back, 5 bases at V and 4 bases at J, with 14 bases in the middle. This CDR3 is CASSSGQGLNEKLFF. The CDR3 DNA sequence: TGTGCCAGTAGTTCGGGGCAGGGTCTTAATGAAAAACTGTTTTTT.

This chain connects TRBV11-2 to TRBJ2-6; TRBD2 aligns across 7 bases. Looked up from germline, CDR1 is SGHAT and CDR2 is FQNNGV. The CDR3 totals 19 residues. Unmatched junction bases numbered 9, after V lost 1 base and J lost 0 bases. The CDR3 region is CASSLGVGGLSSGANVLTF. The CDR3 DNA is TGTGCCAGCAGCTTAGGTGTGGGGGGACTAAGCTCTGGGGCCAACGTCCTGACTTTC.

The chain employs TRBV4-1 and TRBJ2-3, with 9 bases identical to TRBD2. The V gene's germline CDR1 is MGHRA and CDR2 YSYEKL. CDR3 size: 15 residues. V was pared by 3 bases and J by 1 base, with 2 bases of the junction left unmatched. The CDR3 nucleotides read TGCGCCAGCAGCCAGAGACTAGCGGGCACAGATACGCAGTATTTT. Protein: CASSQRLAGTDTQYF.

J is TRBJ2-7 and V is TRBV9, with D possibly matching TRBD1 (5 bases). V was cut by 7 bases and J by 7 bases, with 12 bases left in between. CDR3 length: 11 amino acids. Germline V gene lookup returns CDR1 SGDLS and CDR2 YYNGEE. The CDR3 DNA sequence: TGTGCCAGCTCGCAGGGTTGGGAGCAGTACTTC. This codes for CASSQGWEQYF.

This chain links TRBV9 with TRBJ2-1; a weak D match, TRBD2 (5 bases). V lost 3 bases, J lost 15 bases, and 10 bases lay in between. Germline CDR1 is SGDLS and CDR2 is YYNGEE. The CDR3 sequence is 10 residues long. The CDR3: CASSGRDLFF. The CDR3 DNA reads TGTGCCAGCAGCGGCCGGGATTTGTTCTTC.

For this clone: An end of the junction does not agree with germline; a read error may underlie this. This chain links TRBV9 with TRBJ1-2; the D is unclear. This CDR3 has 9 residues. Germline CDR1 SGDLS, CDR2 YYNGEE. CDR3 loop: CASSVMASF. CDR3 in DNA: TGTGCCAGCAGCGTAATGGCCTCCTTC.

Remarks on this clone: In the same sample, other DNA sequences code for this CDR3. The chain is built from TRBV7-9 and TRBJ1-5; D is undetermined. V gave up 1 base and J gave up 1 base, with 5 bases separating them. The CDR3 is 14 residues long. Germline loops: CDR1 SEHNR, CDR2 FQNEAQ (reference sequence). The CDR3 DNA reads TGTGCCAGCAGCTTAGAGGGAAGCAATCAGCCCCAGCATTTT. This codes for CASSLEGSNQPQHF.

V is TRBV11-2 and J is TRBJ2-1; 10 bases line up with TRBD1. This CDR3 is built from 14 residues. The germline V gene has CDR1 SGHAT and CDR2 FQNNGV. Trimming removed 1 base from V and 9 bases from J; junction bases left unmatched: 3. For the CDR3, the DNA is TGTGCCAGCAGCTTAGCCGGGACAGGGGTTGAGCAGTTCTTC. This sequence encodes CASSLAGTGVEQFF. Variable domain in full (rest from reference TRBV11-2 and TRBJ2-1): EAGVAQSPRYKIIEKRQSVAFWCNPISGHATLYWYQQILGQGPKLLIQFQNNGVVDDSQLPKDRFSAERLKGVDSTLKIQPAKLEDSAVYLCASSLAGTGVEQFFGPGTRLTVL.

This chain links TRBV5-6 with TRBJ2-7, with TRBD1 matching 9 bases. This CDR3 contains 15 residues. CDR1 SGHDT and CDR2 YYEEEE come from the germline V gene. V gave up 0 bases and J gave up 3 bases; unmatched junction bases: 4. CDR3 in amino acids: CASSLAGQGIYEQYF. The CDR3 DNA sequence: TGTGCCAGCAGCTTGGCGGGACAGGGAATCTACGAGCAGTACTTC.

The CDR3 nucleotides read TGTGCCAGCAGCTACCGCGGGAGGGCCGTGGTAGATACGCAGTATTTT. Protein: CASSYRGRAVVDTQYF. The rearrangement uses TRBV14 and TRBJ2-3; TRBD2 aligns across 9 bases. The J segment lost 5 bases and the V segment lost 5 bases, leaving 11 bases of the junction unmatched. Looked up from germline, CDR1 is SGHDN and CDR2 is FVKESK. CDR3 length equals 16 residues.

The chain carries TRBV14 and TRBJ2-2, with 7 positions matching TRBD2. This CDR3 has 16 residues. Germline V gives CDR1 SGHDN, CDR2 FVKESK. Trimming at V came to 4 bases and at J to 4 bases, leaving 9 bases not matched to a gene. In nucleotides, the CDR3 is TGTGCCAGCAGCCCGCTGCAGTCGGGGGGCACCGGGGAGCTGTTTTTT. Translated, it gives CASSPLQSGGTGELFF.

J is TRBJ2-7 and V is TRBV7-2, with D maybe TRBD1 (5 bases). V lost 7 bases to trimming and J lost 1 base, with 14 bases between them. CDR1 is SGHTA and CDR2 is FQGNSA in the germline V gene. There are 14 residues in the CDR3. Here the CDR3 reads CASNPDTASYEQYF. DNA for the CDR3: TGTGCCAGCAACCCGGACACCGCATCCTACGAGCAGTACTTC.

The chain uses TRBV7-9 and TRBJ1-2; D is perhaps TRBD1 (5 bases). Trimming pared 1 base from V and 4 bases from J, leaving 13 bases between. CDR1 is SEHNR, CDR2 FQNEAQ, per germline (reference sequence). The length of the CDR3 is 15 residues. CDR3 coding DNA: TGTGCCAGCAGCTTAGGGGACGTGGGGCTCTATGGCTACACCTTC. This gives the protein CASSLGDVGLYGYTF.

The chain employs TRBV13 and TRBJ2-1; D may match TRBD1 or TRBD2 (5 bases each). CDR1 and CDR2 (germline): PRHDT, FYEKMQ (reference sequence). The CDR3 contains 18 residues. V was pared by 4 bases and J by 6 bases, with 25 bases between. CDR3 coding DNA: TGTGCCAGCAGCTCCTACGCCCGGGGACCGGAGTGGATCAATGAGCAGTTCTTC. This sequence encodes CASSSYARGPEWINEQFF.

The V gene is TRBV6-6, the J gene TRBJ2-7, with a tentative D call TRBD2 (6 bases). Trimming removed 8 bases from V and 5 bases from J, with 13 bases in between. This CDR3 comprises 12 residues. In germline, CDR1 is MNHNY, CDR2 SVGAGI (reference sequence). In DNA, the CDR3 is TGTGCCAGCGCTCCTCGGGGGAACGAGCAGTACTTC. Amino acids: CASAPRGNEQYF.

This chain connects TRBV7-2 to TRBJ2-5; D is possibly TRBD1 or TRBD2 (5 bases each). V lost 3 bases and J 4 bases, leaving 15 bases between the germline ends. The germline V gene has CDR1 SGHTA and CDR2 FQGNSA. CDR3 size: 15 residues. The CDR3 DNA reads as TGTGCCAGCAGCTTGCGGGCAGGGATAAGAGAGACCCAGTACTTC. This gives the protein CASSLRAGIRETQYF.

This chain connects TRBV4-1 to TRBJ2-2, with D possibly being TRBD1 (6 bases). V was cut by 8 bases and J by 0 bases, with 10 bases left in between. The CDR3 is 14 residues long. Germline values: CDR1 MGHRA, CDR2 YSYEKL. The DNA of the CDR3 is TGCGCCAGCGGATACAGGGCGAACACCGGGGAGCTGTTTTTT. Its translation: CASGYRANTGELFF.

The chain employs TRBV19 and TRBJ1-5; the D gene is possibly TRBD1 (5 bases). The V end was cut by 5 bases, the J end by 2 bases, with 13 bases between. Germline V lookup: CDR1 LNHDA, CDR2 SQIVND (reference sequence). The CDR3 extends over 15 amino acids. The CDR3 nucleotides are TGTGCCAGTAGTTTACGGCTACAGGGCAATCAGCCCCAGCATTTT. Translation gives CASSLRLQGNQPQHF.